This TCR beta chain was recorded in a study of human T cells and chemical hapten exposure. Overall study: Across samples, TCR yields varied, mostly owing to small differences in pooled library volumes. The study's findings and limits: The number of TCRs over 1 in 1000 frequency stayed unchanged after DPC.

This clonotype was seen repeatedly, ten times or more. Its cognate antigen is unknown. Single cDNA molecules in the library carried unique molecular identifiers attached during preparation. The authors' processing: Sequenced samples showed a median of approximately 96,000 TCRs each, with counts running from about 20,000 to 690,000. Each CDR3 protein is one row after TCRdb ran MiXCR on the RACE reads. TCRdb assigned the V and J calls; the authors' analysis was not used. The table has roughly 120,000 distinct CDR3 sequences, about 9% seen once; the top ten hold 1.5% to 2%. The time point denotes: healthy volunteer bleed at 2 weeks. Sequencing started from total RNA isolated from unfractionated whole blood. Sample: whole blood. The sequence derives from a male donor in good health. Some clones in this sample may be carry-over from other donors' samples.

Here the CDR3 reads CSARGALAAVETQYF. CDR3 DNA: TGCAGTGCTAGAGGGGCCCTAGCGGCGGTGGAGACCCAGTACTTC. This chain joins TRBV20-1 and TRBJ2-5; TRBD2 agrees at 7 bases. The J segment lost 5 bases and the V segment lost 1 base, leaving 10 bases of the junction unmatched. Germline V gives CDR1 DFQATT, CDR2 SNEGSKA (reference sequence). The CDR3 consists of 15 residues.